The 22 T cell receptor beta chains below were found in one sample sequenced in a study of T cells after yellow fever vaccination. TCRdb processed the 5' RACE reads anew with MiXCR; each CDR3 protein has one entry. This table holds under 300,000 distinct CDR3 sequences, around 6.7% found once. The material sequenced was CD4+ T cells sorted from PBMCs, taken on the day of the yellow fever booster vaccination. These receptors all come from a man aged 30 to 45 who received the YFV17D yellow fever vaccine.

This clonotype was observed a few times. This chain links TRBV27 with TRBJ2-7; D is ambiguous. The V and J ends lost 3 bases and 1 base respectively, with 7 bases between them. Looked up from germline, CDR1 is MNHEY and CDR2 is SMNVEV (reference sequence). CDR3 length: 13 amino acids. The CDR3 DNA reads as TGTGCCAGCAGTTTCTACATTTCCTACGAGCAGTACTTC. This translates into CASSFYISYEQYF.

This clonotype has ten or more counts. The chain has TRBV10-1 and TRBJ2-5; D unresolved. Trimming took off 10 bases at V and 9 bases at J, with 9 bases between the two ends. The length of the CDR3 is 9 residues. Germline-derived CDR1 and CDR2 are WNHNN and SYGVQD (reference sequence). The CDR3 loop reads CATPCAQYF. The CDR3 DNA sequence: TGCGCCACCCCCTGCGCCCAGTACTTC.

This clonotype has ten or more counts. The rearrangement uses TRBV5-1 and TRBJ2-7, with 8 bases identical to TRBD1. The V and J ends lost 5 bases and 0 bases, in that order; junction bases with no gene match: 13. Per germline, CDR1 SGHRS and CDR2 YFSETQ. This CDR3 region has 17 residues. CDR3 sequence: CASSSRDRPLRSYEQYF. CDR3 in DNA: TGCGCCAGCAGTTCCCGGGACAGGCCACTTCGCTCCTACGAGCAGTACTTC.

The chain joins TRBV6-2 or TRBV6-3 to TRBJ2-6; D remains unclear. Looked up from germline, CDR1 is MNHEY and CDR2 is SVGEGT. The V gene lost 10 bases and the J gene lost 2 bases, with 6 bases spanning the gap. The CDR3 runs to 12 residues. The CDR3 DNA sequence: TGTGCCACCGAGGCTGGGGCCAACGTCCTGACTTTC. It is translated as CATEAGANVLTF.

The sample holds many counts of this clonotype. The rearrangement links TRBV7-3 to TRBJ2-5; the D gene is possibly TRBD2 (5 bases). The CDR3 has 13 amino acids. V shed 1 base and J shed 7 bases, with 10 bases lying between them. Germline V gene data show CDR1 as SGHTA and CDR2 as FQGTGA. The CDR3 is CASSLIGKGTQYF. The CDR3 bases are TGTGCCAGCAGCTTAATCGGGAAAGGGACCCAGTACTTC.

The chain carries TRBV7-9 and TRBJ2-1, with 7 bases matching TRBD2. The CDR3 runs to 16 residues. V trimming: 1 base; J trimming: 6 bases; junction bases outside the gene matches: 9. CDR1 is SEHNR, CDR2 FQNEAQ, per germline (reference sequence). The CDR3 nucleotides are TGTGCCAGCAGCTTAGAGCGGGGAGGGGTTTCCAATGAGCAGTTCTTC. It is translated as CASSLERGGVSNEQFF.

In this sample, this clonotype turned up many times. The chain links TRBV28 to TRBJ1-2; perhaps TRBD1 as D (6 bases). The CDR3 loop spans 14 amino acids. The V gene lost 6 bases and the J gene lost 4 bases, with 15 bases spanning the gap. Germline lookup yields CDR1 MDHEN and CDR2 SYDVKM. CDR3 nucleotide sequence: TGTGCCAGCAGATCCAACGACAGGATCTATGGCTACACCTTC. This gives the protein CASRSNDRIYGYTF.

V and J are TRBV19 and TRBJ2-1; TRBD2 matches at 10 bases. Germline assignment: CDR1 LNHDA and CDR2 SQIVND (reference sequence). V shed 7 bases, J shed 13 bases, and the junction held 10 bases outside the gene matches. This CDR3 spans 13 amino acids. CDR3 bases: TGTGCCAGTAAGTCTAGCGGGAGTTTGGGACAGTTCTTC. It codes for CASKSSGSLGQFF. Using reference TRBV19 and TRBJ2-1 for the parts outside the CDR3, the full variable domain is DGGITQSPKYLFRKEGQNVTLSCEQNLNHDAMYWYRQDPGQGLRLIYYSQIVNDFQKGDIAEGYSVSREKKESFPLTVTSAQKNPTAFYLCASKSSGSLGQFFGPGTRLTVL.

The chain links TRBV7-2 to TRBJ2-5; D perhaps matches TRBD2 (6 bases). The germline CDR1 and CDR2 sequences are SGHTA and FQGNSA. Trimming cost V 0 bases and J 1 base, with 12 bases left between them. The CDR3 is made up of 16 amino acids. CDR3 DNA: TGTGCCAGCAGCTTAGCTAGCGGACCGAGCCAAGAGACCCAGTACTTC. Residues: CASSLASGPSQETQYF.

This clonotype came up a few times. CDR3 DNA sequence: TGCAGCGTTGAGGGTAGCGGGAGTCTGTACGAGCAGTACTTC. Its protein product is CSVEGSGSLYEQYF. The J gene is TRBJ2-7, the V gene TRBV29-1; 9 bases fit TRBD2. Looked up from germline, CDR1 is SQVTM and CDR2 is ANQGSEA. J lost 4 bases, V lost 3 bases, and 7 bases had no gene match. This CDR3 region has 14 residues.

This clonotype turned up a few times. This chain joins TRBV7-2 and TRBJ2-7; 9 bases line up with TRBD1. The V segment lost 5 bases and the J segment 4 bases; nucleotides outside the gene matches: 9. This CDR3 region has 15 residues. Germline values: CDR1 SGHTA, CDR2 FQGNSA. The CDR3 here is CASSREPGQGYEQYF. The CDR3 bases are TGTGCCAGCAGCCGAGAACCGGGACAGGGTTACGAGCAGTACTTC.

This clonotype was observed at least ten times. V is TRBV12-3 or TRBV12-4 and J is TRBJ1-1; no reliable D call. V dropped 8 bases and J dropped 4 bases, with 17 bases sitting between them. The CDR3 spans 14 residues. DNA of the CDR3: TGTGCCAGCGCCAGAAGGAGCTGGGTCACTGAAGCTTTCTTT. Amino acid sequence: CASARRSWVTEAFF.

Concerning this clonotype itself: A much larger clone differs from this one at a single base, so this may be a read error. The genes are TRBV7-3 and TRBJ2-1; D gene unclear. V lost 0 bases and J lost 12, with 12 bases in between. CDR1 is SGHTA and CDR2 is FQGTGA in the germline V gene. This CDR3 has 13 residues. The DNA for the CDR3 is TGTGCCAGCAGCTTAACCACGAGAGGTGGGCAGTTCTTC. Translation gives CASSLTTRGGQFF.

This clonotype was picked up many times. In nucleotides, the CDR3 is TGTGCCAGCAGCTTAATCAATGAGCAGTTCTTC. Protein: CASSLINEQFF. The chain recombines TRBV11-2 with TRBJ2-1; D gene uncertain. This CDR3 region has 11 residues. V was trimmed by 2 bases and J by 6 bases, leaving 2 bases between them. Germline lookup yields CDR1 SGHAT and CDR2 FQNNGV.

Many counts were recorded for this clonotype. The rearrangement joins TRBV6-2 or TRBV6-3 to TRBJ1-5; D gene uncertain. V lost 4 bases, J lost 0 bases, and 28 bases lay in between. CDR3 length: 21 residues. Germline loops: CDR1 MNHEY, CDR2 SVGEGT. The CDR3 loop is CASSSLFEAWTAPYSNQPQHF. The CDR3 DNA sequence: TGTGCCAGCAGTTCCCTATTCGAAGCATGGACGGCCCCTTATAGCAATCAGCCCCAGCATTTT.

At least ten counts were recorded for this clonotype. This chain connects TRBV12-3 or TRBV12-4 to TRBJ2-7; D not certain. There are 13 residues in the CDR3. Trimming took 8 bases from V and 4 from J, leaving 15 bases between them. The CDR3 region is CASSSARFYEQYF. The DNA of the CDR3 is TGTGCCAGCTCGTCAGCTAGGTTTTACGAGCAGTACTTC.

Ten or more counts support this clonotype. The CDR3 sequence: CASSPPGGMETQYF. The DNA for the CDR3 is TGTGCCAGCTCACCACCGGGAGGGATGGAGACCCAGTACTTC. This chain connects TRBV18 to TRBJ2-5; TRBD2 agrees at 7 bases. In germline, CDR1 is KGHSH, CDR2 LQKENI. CDR3 length: 14 residues. Trimming took 0 bases from V and 5 from J; bases not matched to a gene: 3.

This clonotype was recorded at least ten times. The chain links TRBV5-1 to TRBJ1-5; TRBD1 agrees at 7 bases. The germline gives CDR1 SGHRS, CDR2 YFSETQ. The CDR3 has 14 amino acids. Trimming cost V 3 bases and J 7 bases; bases outside gene matches: 7. The CDR3 sequence: CASSSSTGTQPQHF. In nucleotides, the CDR3 is TGCGCCAGCAGCTCCTCGACAGGGACCCAGCCCCAGCATTTT.

The sample holds many counts of this clonotype. This chain joins TRBV5-1 and TRBJ2-3; unclear D gene. The CDR3 sequence is 11 residues long. Trimming stripped 0 bases from V and 9 bases from J, with 5 bases between. The germline V gene has CDR1 SGHRS and CDR2 YFSETQ. The chain's CDR3 is CASSLGKTQYF. The CDR3 nucleotides read TGCGCCAGCAGCTTGGGGAAGACGCAGTATTTT.

The V gene is TRBV28, the J gene TRBJ2-6; the D is unclear. This CDR3 is built from 17 residues. V dropped 5 bases and J dropped 1 base, with 15 bases sitting between them. In germline, CDR1 is MDHEN, CDR2 SYDVKM. This chain's CDR3 is CASSMGVLLSGANVLTF. The CDR3 nucleotides are TGTGCCAGCAGTATGGGTGTTCTCCTTTCTGGGGCCAACGTCCTGACTTTC.

This clonotype appeared many times. The V gene is TRBV20-1, the J gene TRBJ2-7; perhaps TRBD1 as D (6 bases). The V end lost 3 bases, the J end lost 2 bases, and 17 bases lay between the germline ends. The CDR3 is 15 amino acids. The germline CDR1 and CDR2 sequences are DFQATT and SNEGSKA (reference sequence). CDR3 in DNA: TGCAGTGCTAGGAGGCCCGGGACACCGACCTACGAGCAGTACTTC. Encoded protein: CSARRPGTPTYEQYF.

CDR3 amino acids: CASSSLPGRSYNEQFF. Written as DNA, the CDR3 is TGTGCCAGCAGCTCACTCCCCGGGCGCTCCTACAATGAGCAGTTCTTC. This chain links TRBV7-2 with TRBJ2-1, with D unresolved. V was shortened by 4 bases and J by 0 bases, with 13 bases between the two germline ends. CDR3 length: 16 amino acids. The germline V gene encodes CDR1 SGHTA and CDR2 FQGNSA.